Each of the 3 T cell receptor beta chains below was sequenced from the same sample in a study of T cells after posttransplantation cyclophosphamide. Sequencing was performed with immunoSEQ multiplex PCR; in TCRdb, only in-frame clones are kept and a portion is missing. Altogether 28,000 or so clones are present, about nine tenths being singletons, with the ten largest covering around 3.5%. The sequenced sample was PBMCs. The receptor set was obtained from a man aged 50-60 years.

The chain couples TRBV4-2 to TRBJ2-3; D possibly corresponds to TRBD1 (6 bases). Trimming took off 1 base at V and 4 bases at J, with 12 bases between the two ends. Germline V CDR1 and CDR2: LGHNA, YNFKEQ. This CDR3 is built from 15 residues. CDR3 in DNA: TGTGCCAGCAGCCAAGTGGTAGAGGGGGCAGATACGCAGTATTTT. Protein sequence: CASSQVVEGADTQYF.

The CDR3 bases are TGTGCCATCAGCGAACATGAGACCCAGTACTTC. Translated, it gives CAISEHETQYF. The chain uses TRBV10-3 and TRBJ2-5; no clear D. Trimming took 6 bases from V and 5 from J, leaving 7 bases between them. The CDR3 runs 11 residues. Germline-derived CDR1 and CDR2 are ENHRY and SYGVKD.

This chain links TRBV4-2 with TRBJ2-5, with no clear D. Trimming cost V 5 bases and J 11 bases, with 15 bases left between them. The CDR3 length is 12 residues. Germline assignment: CDR1 LGHNA and CDR2 YNFKEQ. CDR3 sequence (DNA): TGTGCCAGCAGCTCAGACTTGCGTGAGCAGTACTTC. Protein: CASSSDLREQYF.